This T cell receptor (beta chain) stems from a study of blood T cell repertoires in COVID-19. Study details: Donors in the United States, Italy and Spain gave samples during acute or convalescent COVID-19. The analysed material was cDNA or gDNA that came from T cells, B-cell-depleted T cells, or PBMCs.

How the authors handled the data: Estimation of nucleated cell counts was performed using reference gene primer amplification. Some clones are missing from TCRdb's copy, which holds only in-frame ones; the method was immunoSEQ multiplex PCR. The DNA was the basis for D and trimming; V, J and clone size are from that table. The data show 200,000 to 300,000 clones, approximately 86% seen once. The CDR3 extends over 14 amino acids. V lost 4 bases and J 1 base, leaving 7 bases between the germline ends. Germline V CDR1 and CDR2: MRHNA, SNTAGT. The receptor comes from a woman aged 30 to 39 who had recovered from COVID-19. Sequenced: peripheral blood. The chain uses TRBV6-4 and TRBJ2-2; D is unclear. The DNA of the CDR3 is TGTGCCAGCAGTGTATACTTGAACACCGGGGAGCTGTTTTTT. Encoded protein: CASSVYLNTGELFF.